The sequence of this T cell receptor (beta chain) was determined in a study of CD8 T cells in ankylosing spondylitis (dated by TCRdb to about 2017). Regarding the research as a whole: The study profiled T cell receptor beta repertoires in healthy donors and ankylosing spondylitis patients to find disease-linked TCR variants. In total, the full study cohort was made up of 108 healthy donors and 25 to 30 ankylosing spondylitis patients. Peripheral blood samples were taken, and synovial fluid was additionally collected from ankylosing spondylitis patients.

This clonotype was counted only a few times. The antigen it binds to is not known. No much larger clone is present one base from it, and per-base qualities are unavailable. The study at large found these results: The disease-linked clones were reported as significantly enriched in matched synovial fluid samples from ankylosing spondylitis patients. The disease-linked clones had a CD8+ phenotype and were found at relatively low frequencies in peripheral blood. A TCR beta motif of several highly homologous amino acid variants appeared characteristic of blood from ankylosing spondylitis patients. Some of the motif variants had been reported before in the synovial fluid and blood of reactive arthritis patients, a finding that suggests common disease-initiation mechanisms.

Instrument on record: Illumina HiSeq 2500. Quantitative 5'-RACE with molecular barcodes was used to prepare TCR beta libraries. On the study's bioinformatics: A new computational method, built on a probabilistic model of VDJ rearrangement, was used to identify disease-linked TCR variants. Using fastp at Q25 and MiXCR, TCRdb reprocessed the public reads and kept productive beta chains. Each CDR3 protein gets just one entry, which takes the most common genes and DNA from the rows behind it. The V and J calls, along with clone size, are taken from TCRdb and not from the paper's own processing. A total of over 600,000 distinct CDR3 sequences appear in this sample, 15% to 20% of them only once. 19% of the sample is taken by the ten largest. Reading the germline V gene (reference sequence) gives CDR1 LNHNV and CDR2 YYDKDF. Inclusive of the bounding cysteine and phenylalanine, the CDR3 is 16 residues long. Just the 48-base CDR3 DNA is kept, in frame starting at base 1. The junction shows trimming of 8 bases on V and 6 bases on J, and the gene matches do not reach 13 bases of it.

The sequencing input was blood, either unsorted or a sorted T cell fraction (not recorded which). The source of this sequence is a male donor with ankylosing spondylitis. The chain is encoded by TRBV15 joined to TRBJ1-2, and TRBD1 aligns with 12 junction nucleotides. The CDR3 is CATEEGDRGPLDGYTF. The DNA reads TGTGCCACCGAGGAAGGGGACAGGGGGCCCTTGGATGGCTACACCTTC.